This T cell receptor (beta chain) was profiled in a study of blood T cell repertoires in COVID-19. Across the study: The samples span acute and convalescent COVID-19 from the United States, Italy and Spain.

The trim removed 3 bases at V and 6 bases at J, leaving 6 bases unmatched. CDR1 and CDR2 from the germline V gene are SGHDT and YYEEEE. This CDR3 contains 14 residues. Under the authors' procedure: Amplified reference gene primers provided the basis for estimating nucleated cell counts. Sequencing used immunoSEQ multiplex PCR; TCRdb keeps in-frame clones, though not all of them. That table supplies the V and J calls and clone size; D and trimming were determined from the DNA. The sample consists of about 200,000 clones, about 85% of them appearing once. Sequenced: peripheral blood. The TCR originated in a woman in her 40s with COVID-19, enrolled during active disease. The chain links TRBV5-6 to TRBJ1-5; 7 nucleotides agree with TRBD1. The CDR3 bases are TGTGCCAGCAGCTGGAGGGGGCGCAGTCAGCCCCAGCATTTT. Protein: CASSWRGRSQPQHF.